This TCR beta chain originates from a study of response to subunit inactivated influenza vaccine. This clonotype was recorded many times. The V and J ends lost 0 bases and 4 bases, in that order; junction bases with no gene match: 6. The germline gives CDR1 MNHEY, CDR2 SMNVEV (reference sequence). The length of the CDR3 is 16 residues. TCRdb recomputed calls from the RT-PCR reads with MiXCR, one row per CDR3 protein. In the table there are under 550,000 distinct CDR3 sequences, 6% to 9% of which are singletons. V usage is TRBV27 and J usage is TRBJ2-4; the match to TRBD2 covers 7 bases. The source material was PBMCs from blood, sampled around 25 months after vaccination. This clonotype was sampled from a man between 50 and 69 years old who received an inactivated influenza vaccine. The CDR3 reads CASSLSTSVAKNIQYF. The CDR3 region has the DNA TGTGCCAGCAGTTTATCCACTAGCGTCGCTAAAAACATTCAGTACTTC.